Each of the 12 T cell receptor beta chains below was sequenced from the same sample in a study of cytomegalovirus exposure and HLA in healthy donors. 60 Vbeta and 13 Jbeta primers were used in PCR. The protocol was immunoSEQ multiplex PCR, while the TCRdb copy is restricted to in-frame clones and leaves out a portion. The table lists approximately 240,000 clones, almost 85% of them singletons, with about 0.6% in the top ten. The sequencing sample was made of PBMCs. Source of these receptors: a woman aged 40 to 55 in good health and CMV-seronegative.

This clone has a handful of counts. The chain couples TRBV7-2 to TRBJ2-7; 8 nucleotides agree with TRBD2. V dropped 5 bases and J dropped 5; count of bases not matched to a gene: 11. The germline CDR1 and CDR2 sequences are SGHTA and FQGNSA. This CDR3 region has 15 residues. DNA for the CDR3: TGTGCCAGCAGCGATAGACTAGCGCGTCCTAACGAGCAGTACTTC. Translation gives CASSDRLARPNEQYF.

The chain employs TRBV7-8 and TRBJ2-2; the D gene is possibly TRBD1 (6 bases). Germline assignment: CDR1 SGHVS and CDR2 FQNEAQ. This CDR3 has 14 amino acids. The ends were cut back, 5 bases at V and 8 bases at J, with 15 bases in the middle. The DNA of the CDR3 is TGTGCCAGCAGCCCCTGGGACAAAAGAGGGGAGCTGTTTTTT. This gives the protein CASSPWDKRGELFF.

The chain couples TRBV30 to TRBJ1-5; D not resolved. Germline CDR1 GTSNPN, CDR2 SVGIG (reference sequence). The CDR3 is made up of 13 amino acids. V lost 2 bases and J 6 bases, leaving 11 bases between the germline ends. The CDR3 region has the DNA TGTGCCTGGAGTAGCGGGGTCGCTCAGCCCCAGCATTTT. Translation: CAWSSGVAQPQHF.

The chain combines TRBV6-6 with TRBJ2-1; 7 bases are shared with TRBD1. The CDR3 runs to 15 residues. CDR1 is MNHNY, CDR2 SVGAGI, per germline (reference sequence). The V and J ends lost 7 bases and 1 base, in that order; junction bases with no gene match: 7. The CDR3 is CASNLKGASYNEQFF. The DNA for the CDR3 is TGTGCCAGCAATTTAAAGGGGGCGTCCTACAATGAGCAGTTCTTC.

The V and J genes are TRBV6-6 and TRBJ1-2; the D gene is possibly TRBD1 (5 bases). The CDR3 sequence is 15 residues long. Per the germline V gene, CDR1 is MNHNY and CDR2 is SVGAGI (reference sequence). Between the trimmed V and J ends, which lost 4 bases and 8 bases, there was a span of 20 bases. This chain's CDR3 is CASSSLDSSRMGYTF. CDR3 in DNA: TGTGCCAGCAGTTCCCTCGACAGCTCTAGGATGGGCTACACCTTC.

This clone was seen a few times. This chain uses TRBV4-3 with TRBJ1-2, with TRBD1 matching 9 bases. Germline values: CDR1 LGHNA, CDR2 YSLEER. The V and J ends lost 5 bases and 6 bases, in that order; junction bases with no gene match: 10. The CDR3 is made up of 15 amino acids. CDR3: CASSDFTGGSDGYTF. CDR3 sequence (DNA): TGCGCCAGCAGCGATTTTACAGGGGGCAGCGATGGCTACACCTTC.

The J gene is TRBJ2-7, the V gene TRBV6-5, with TRBD2 as a possible D gene (5 bases). Germline values: CDR1 MNHEY, CDR2 SVGAGI. This CDR3 spans 15 amino acids. V lost 0 bases and J 4 bases, leaving 13 bases between the germline ends. The CDR3: CASSYSRLQTYEQYF. The CDR3 region has the DNA TGTGCCAGCAGTTACTCGAGACTACAGACATACGAGCAGTACTTC.

This clone appeared once. The chain recombines TRBV5-1 with TRBJ1-6, with 8 bases that match TRBD1. The CDR3 is 14 residues long. Germline V gene data show CDR1 as SGHRS and CDR2 as YFSETQ. Unmatched junction bases numbered 6, after V lost 0 bases and J lost 13 bases. In DNA form, the CDR3 reads TGCGCCAGCAGCTTGGGAGACAGGGGTGCGCCCCTCCACTTT. This codes for CASSLGDRGAPLHF.

J is TRBJ2-7 and V is TRBV4-3, with 8 bases identical to TRBD1. With V trimmed by 2 bases and J by 2 bases, 2 bases remained unmatched. The CDR3 runs 14 residues. Germline-derived CDR1 and CDR2 are LGHNA and YSLEER. Here the CDR3 reads CASSQTTGAYEQYF. For the CDR3, the DNA is TGCGCCAGCAGCCAAACGACAGGGGCCTACGAGCAGTACTTC.

Regarding this clone: Distinct nucleotide sequences in the sample also encode this CDR3. The chain uses TRBV7-9 and TRBJ2-7; D is unresolved. The length of the CDR3 is 11 residues. In germline, CDR1 is SEHNR, CDR2 FQNEAQ (reference sequence). V was shortened by 5 bases and J by 3 bases, with 5 bases between the two germline ends. CDR3: CASSLSYEQYF. The CDR3 coding sequence is TGTGCCAGCAGCCTTAGCTACGAGCAGTACTTC.

The CDR3 spells CASSLKGWGEKLFF. The CDR3 DNA sequence: TGTGCCAGCAGCTTAAAGGGGTGGGGTGAAAAACTGTTTTTT. The chain carries TRBV7-8 and TRBJ1-4; D perhaps matches TRBD1 (5 bases). The CDR3 is 14 amino acids. V was shortened by 2 bases and J by 7 bases, with 11 bases between the two germline ends. CDR1 is SGHVS and CDR2 is FQNEAQ in the germline V gene.

The chain's CDR3 is CAISHVQGARGMDGYTF. The CDR3 DNA reads as TGTGCCATCAGCCATGTACAGGGGGCACGAGGAATGGATGGCTACACCTTC. The rearrangement joins TRBV10-3 to TRBJ1-2; 9 nucleotides align to TRBD1. The CDR3 runs to 17 residues. Germline CDR1 is ENHRY and CDR2 is SYGVKD. V dropped 6 bases and J dropped 6; count of bases not matched to a gene: 17.